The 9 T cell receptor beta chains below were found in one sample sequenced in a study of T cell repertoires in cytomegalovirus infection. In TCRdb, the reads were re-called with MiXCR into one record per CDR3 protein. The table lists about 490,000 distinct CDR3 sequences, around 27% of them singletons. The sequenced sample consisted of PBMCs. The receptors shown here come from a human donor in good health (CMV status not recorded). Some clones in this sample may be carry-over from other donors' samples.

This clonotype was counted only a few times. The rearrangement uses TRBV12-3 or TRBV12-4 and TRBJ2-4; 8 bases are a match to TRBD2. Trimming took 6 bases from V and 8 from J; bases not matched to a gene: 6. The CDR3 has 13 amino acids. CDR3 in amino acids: CASRRTSSYIQYF. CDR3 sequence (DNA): TGTGCCAGCAGAAGGACTAGCTCTTACATTCAGTACTTC.

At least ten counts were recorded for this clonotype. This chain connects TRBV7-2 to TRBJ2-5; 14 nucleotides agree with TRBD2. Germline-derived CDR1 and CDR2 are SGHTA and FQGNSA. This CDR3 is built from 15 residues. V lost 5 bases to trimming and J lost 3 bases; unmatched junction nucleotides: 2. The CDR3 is CASSTGLAGEETQYF. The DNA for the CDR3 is TGTGCCAGCAGCACGGGACTAGCGGGAGAAGAGACCCAGTACTTC.

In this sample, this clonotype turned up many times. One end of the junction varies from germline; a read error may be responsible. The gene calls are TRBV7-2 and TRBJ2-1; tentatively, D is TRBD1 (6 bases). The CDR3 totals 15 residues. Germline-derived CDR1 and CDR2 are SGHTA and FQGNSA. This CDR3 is CASSPGTLLYSEQFF. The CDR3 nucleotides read TGTGCCAGCTCCCCTGGGACATTACTATACAGTGAGCAGTTCTTC.

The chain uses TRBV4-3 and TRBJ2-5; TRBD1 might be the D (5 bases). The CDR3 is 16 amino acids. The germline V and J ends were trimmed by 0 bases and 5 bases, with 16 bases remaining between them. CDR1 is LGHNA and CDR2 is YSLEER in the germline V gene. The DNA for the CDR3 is TGCGCCAGCAGCCAAGATAGCCAGGGCCAAGGGGAGACCCAGTACTTC. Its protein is CASSQDSQGQGETQYF.

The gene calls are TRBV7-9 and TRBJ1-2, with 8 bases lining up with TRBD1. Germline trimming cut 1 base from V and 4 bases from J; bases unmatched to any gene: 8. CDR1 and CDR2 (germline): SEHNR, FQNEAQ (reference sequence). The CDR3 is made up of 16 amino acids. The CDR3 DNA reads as TGTGCCAGCAGCTTAGGTCCCGAGACAGGGGTCTATGGCTACACCTTC. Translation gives CASSLGPETGVYGYTF. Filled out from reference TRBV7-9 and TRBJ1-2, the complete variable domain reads DTGVSQNPRHKITKRGQNVTFRCDPISEHNRLYWYRQTLGQGPEFLTYFQNEAQLEKSRLLSDRFSAERPKGSFSTLEIQRTEQGDSAMYLCASSLGPETGVYGYTFGSGTRLTVV.

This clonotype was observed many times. The CDR3, as DNA: TGTGCCAGCAGCTTAGGACAGGGGATTGAAGCTTTCTTT. Translation gives CASSLGQGIEAFF. The rearrangement links TRBV7-2 to TRBJ1-1; 8 bases line up with TRBD1. The CDR3 is 13 amino acids. Germline V gene data show CDR1 as SGHTA and CDR2 as FQGNSA. J gave up 7 bases and V 1 base, and 2 bases lay outside the gene matches.

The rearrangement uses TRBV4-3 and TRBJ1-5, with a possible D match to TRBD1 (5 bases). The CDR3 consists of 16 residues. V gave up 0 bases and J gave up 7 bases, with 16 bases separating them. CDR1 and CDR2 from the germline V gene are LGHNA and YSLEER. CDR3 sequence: CASSQDLGTKIQPQHF. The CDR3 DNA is TGCGCCAGCAGCCAAGATCTCGGGACGAAGATACAGCCCCAGCATTTT.

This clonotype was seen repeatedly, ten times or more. Here the CDR3 reads CASSFQAVTWAAANTGELFF. CDR3 nucleotides: TGTGCCAGCAGCTTTCAAGCCGTTACGTGGGCTGCAGCGAACACCGGGGAGCTGTTTTTT. J is TRBJ2-2 and V is TRBV7-2; no firm D call. Between the trimmed V and J ends, which lost 3 bases and 0 bases, there was a span of 23 bases. CDR1 and CDR2 (germline): SGHTA, FQGNSA. This CDR3 comprises 20 residues. Full variable domain (outside the CDR3, taken from reference TRBV7-2 and TRBJ2-2): GAGVSQSPSNKVTEKGKDVELRCDPISGHTALYWYRQSLGQGLEFLIYFQGNSAPDKSGLPSDRFSAERTGGSVSTLTIQRTQQEDSAVYLCASSFQAVTWAAANTGELFFGEGSRLTVL.

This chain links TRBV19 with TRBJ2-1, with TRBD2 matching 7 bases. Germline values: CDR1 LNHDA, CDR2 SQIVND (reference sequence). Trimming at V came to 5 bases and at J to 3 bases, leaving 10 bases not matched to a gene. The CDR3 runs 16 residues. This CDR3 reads CASSSISSGLYNEQFF. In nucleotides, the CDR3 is TGTGCCAGTAGTTCAATTTCTAGCGGCCTCTACAATGAGCAGTTCTTC.